What follows is one T cell receptor beta chain and its context. Sorted-subset replicate PCRs used 200 ng DNA, approximately 27,000 T cell genomes. Generated by immunoSEQ multiplex PCR, the TCRdb table keeps only in-frame clones and is missing some. Of about 1.5 million clones listed, around 98% are singletons. This CDR3 has 16 residues. CDR1 is SGHRS, CDR2 YFSETQ, per germline. V gave up 4 bases and J gave up 7 bases; unmatched junction bases: 8. This record belongs to a study of shared clonotypes between healthy human individuals. The chain joins TRBV5-1 to TRBJ2-2; the match to TRBD2 covers 12 bases. The sequence came from a man aged 30 to 45 in good health. The sequenced material came from naive CD4+ T cells sorted from blood. Described subset: CD45RA+ positively selected. The CDR3 region has the DNA TGCGCCAGCAGCACGGGACTAGCGGGCCCCCACGGGGAGCTGTTTTTT. Translating gives CASSTGLAGPHGELFF. The entire variable domain, with the rest obtained from reference TRBV5-1 and TRBJ2-2, is as follows: KAGVTQTPRYLIKTRGQQVTLSCSPISGHRSVSWYQQTPGQGLQFLFEYFSETQRNKGNFPGRFSGRQFSNSRSEMNVSTLELGDSALYLCASSTGLAGPHGELFFGEGSRLTVL.